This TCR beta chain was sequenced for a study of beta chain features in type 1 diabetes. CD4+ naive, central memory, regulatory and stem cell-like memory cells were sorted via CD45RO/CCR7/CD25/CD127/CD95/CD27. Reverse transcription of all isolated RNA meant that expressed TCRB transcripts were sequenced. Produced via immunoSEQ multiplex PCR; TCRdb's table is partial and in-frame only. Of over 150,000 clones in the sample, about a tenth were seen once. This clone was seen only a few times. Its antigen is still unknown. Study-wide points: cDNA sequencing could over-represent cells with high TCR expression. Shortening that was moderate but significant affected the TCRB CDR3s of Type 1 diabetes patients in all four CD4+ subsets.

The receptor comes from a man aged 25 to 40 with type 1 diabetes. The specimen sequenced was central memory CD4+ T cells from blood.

The CDR3 reads CAWTRRGQPQHF. As DNA, the CDR3 is TGTGCCTGGACACGGCGGGGTCAGCCCCAGCATTTT. The chain has TRBV30 and TRBJ1-5; D is ambiguous. CDR1 is GTSNPN and CDR2 is SVGIG in the germline V gene (reference sequence). V was trimmed by 4 bases and J by 6 bases, leaving 10 bases between them. The CDR3 is made up of 12 amino acids.